This record covers a single T cell receptor beta chain. Its target is unknown. The same CDR3 also results from other DNA sequences found in this sample. The CDR3 is 14 amino acids. V shed 4 bases and J shed 1 base, with 11 bases lying between them. Germline V gives CDR1 SEHNR, CDR2 FQNEAQ (reference sequence). The data are from a study of shared clonotypes between healthy human individuals. Study-level points and caveats: Clonotypes shared by all four sorted-subset donors had higher generation probabilities than non-shared clonotypes. Approximately 5% was the fraction of naive CD4 clonotypes found shared across a few donors.

It was CD45RO-negative cells, positively selected for CCR7, that made up naive CD8 cells, with terminally differentiated effector memory CD45RA+ cells excluded. The table came from immunoSEQ multiplex PCR; TCRdb's copy has only in-frame clones and leaves some out. Here the sample spans about 2.2 million clones, 90% to 95% being singletons. This chain connects TRBV7-9 to TRBJ2-7; weak D call: TRBD1 (5 bases). The receptor comes from a young man in good health. Some clones in this sample may be carry-over from other donors' samples. Material for sequencing was naive CD8+ T cells from PBMCs. The DNA of the CDR3 is TGTGCCAGCAGCTCTGACAGTTATTCCTACGAGCAGTACTTC. This translates into CASSSDSYSYEQYF.